This TCR beta chain came from a study of T cells after posttransplantation cyclophosphamide. Study outcomes and limitations: Recipient CMV seropositivity and CMV reactivation strongly tracked TRB clonality. Later post-transplant blood repertoires were often dominated by donor CD8+ memory clones. Skin or GI-infiltrating T cells shared few TRB sequences with blood.

Cyclophosphamide on days +3 and +4 followed busulfan-fludarabine conditioning and a marrow graft. Produced via immunoSEQ multiplex PCR; TCRdb's table is partial and in-frame only. Recorded here are about 27,000 clones, none singletons. This clone showed up many times. As yet, its antigen is unknown. This TCR came from a male patient under 35 who received an allogeneic stem cell transplant from a related donor, was CMV-positive, and had no GVHD. Some of these T cells may belong to the graft donor. The starting material was PBMCs, obtained after allogeneic stem cell transplant with posttransplant cyclophosphamide.

Written as DNA, the CDR3 is TGTGCCAGCTCACCTCAGGGGAACACCGGGGAGCTGTTTTTT. Protein sequence: CASSPQGNTGELFF. V gene TRBV18 combines with J gene TRBJ2-2; perhaps TRBD1 as D (5 bases). Germline assignment: CDR1 KGHSH and CDR2 LQKENI. Trimming shortened V by 3 bases and J by 1 base, and 6 bases separated the two germline ends. CDR3 length: 14 residues.